The TCR beta chain described here comes from a study of blood T cell repertoires in COVID-19. For the study at large: The United States, Italy and Spain provided the acute and convalescent COVID-19 samples. The analysed material was cDNA or gDNA that came from T cells, B-cell-depleted T cells, or PBMCs.

Authors' processing steps: Using reference gene primer amplification, nucleated cell counts were estimated. The assay was immunoSEQ multiplex PCR, and TCRdb's table has in-frame clones only and misses some. That table gives V, J and clone size, and the DNA gave D and trimming. The sample carries 150,000 to 200,000 clones, roughly 84% recorded once. Participants reported their clinical history, and cohort assignment relied on those reports. With 5 bases removed from V and 6 bases from J, the gap between germline ends came to 13 bases. This CDR3 contains 13 residues. Per germline, CDR1 SGHTA and CDR2 FQGNSA.

This rearrangement joins TRBV7-2 to TRBJ1-1; D not certain. The source material was PBMCs or T cells enriched from blood (not recorded which). This TCR derives from a man between 45 and 60 years old who had recovered from COVID-19. CDR3 in amino acids: CASSRGFGPEAFF. CDR3 nucleotide sequence: TGTGCCAGCAGCCGCGGGTTCGGCCCTGAAGCTTTCTTT. The complete variable domain, with remaining parts taken from reference TRBV7-2 and TRBJ1-1, reads GAGVSQSPSNKVTEKGKDVELRCDPISGHTALYWYRQSLGQGLEFLIYFQGNSAPDKSGLPSDRFSAERTGGSVSTLTIQRTQQEDSAVYLCASSRGFGPEAFFGQGTRLTVV.